These 21 T cell receptor beta chains were all obtained from the same sample, sequenced in a study of CD8 T cells in ankylosing spondylitis. One entry per CDR3 protein results from TCRdb running MiXCR on the 5' RACE reads. The table lists about 360,000 distinct CDR3 sequences, approximately 15% of them singletons, with around 0.99% in the top ten. The sequencing sample was made of blood, either unsorted or a sorted T cell fraction (not recorded which). These receptors were obtained from a male donor with ankylosing spondylitis or in good health (not recorded which).

This clonotype was recorded a few times. This chain connects TRBV7-9 to TRBJ1-2, with TRBD1 identical over 8 bases. The CDR3 length is 16 residues. V trimming: 1 base; J trimming: 2 bases; junction bases outside the gene matches: 6. CDR1 and CDR2 (germline): SEHNR, FQNEAQ (reference sequence). Here the CDR3 reads CASSLGSGGVNYGYTF. CDR3 sequence (DNA): TGTGCCAGCAGCTTAGGGTCAGGGGGCGTAAACTATGGCTACACCTTC.

The rearrangement links TRBV5-1 to TRBJ1-1; D not certain. The V gene lost 2 bases and the J gene lost 1 base, with 9 bases spanning the gap. Per the germline V gene, CDR1 is SGHRS and CDR2 is YFSETQ. CDR3 length equals 14 residues. CDR3 sequence: CASSFGSSNTEAFF. The DNA of the CDR3 is TGCGCCAGCAGCTTCGGTTCCTCGAACACTGAAGCTTTCTTT.

J is TRBJ2-5 and V is TRBV12-3 or TRBV12-4; D tentatively reads TRBD1 or TRBD2 (5 bases each). This CDR3 contains 11 residues. Trimming cost V 4 bases and J 11 bases, with 11 bases left between them. The CDR3 spells CASSSWDAQYF. The CDR3 DNA is TGTGCCAGCAGTTCCTGGGACGCTCAGTACTTC.

This clonotype was seen more than once but under ten times. V usage is TRBV7-8 and J usage is TRBJ2-3, with unresolved D. V was trimmed by 2 bases and J by 3 bases, leaving 6 bases between them. CDR1 is SGHVS and CDR2 is FQNEAQ in the germline V gene. The CDR3 has 13 amino acids. The CDR3 region is CASSLPATDTQYF. CDR3 DNA: TGTGCCAGCAGCTTACCGGCAACAGATACGCAGTATTTT.

This clonotype was seen a handful of times. The chain joins TRBV28 to TRBJ2-4, with TRBD2 as a possible D gene (5 bases). In germline, CDR1 is MDHEN, CDR2 SYDVKM. Trimming removed 6 bases from V and 8 bases from J, with 14 bases in between. CDR3 length: 13 amino acids. CDR3 protein: CASRDLPRDIQYF. The CDR3 DNA follows: TGTGCCAGCAGGGACCTGCCGAGGGACATTCAGTACTTC.

The chain combines TRBV29-1 with TRBJ2-7; D may be TRBD2 (6 bases). Per germline, CDR1 SQVTM and CDR2 ANQGSEA. The CDR3 runs to 15 residues. Trimming removed 5 bases at V and 0 bases at J, with 17 bases between. The CDR3 reads CSVMSGTGVSYEQYF. The CDR3, as DNA: TGCAGCGTTATGTCCGGGACGGGGGTCTCCTACGAGCAGTACTTC.

The sample holds many counts of this clonotype. The chain uses TRBV6-5 and TRBJ2-1; 8 nucleotides agree with TRBD2. J gave up 8 bases and V 0 bases, and 15 bases lay outside the gene matches. Germline CDR1 and CDR2: MNHEY and SVGAGI. The CDR3 totals 18 residues. The DNA for the CDR3 is TGTGCCAGCAGTTACTCGAGCGGGAGTATGGGCATCCACCATGAGCAGTTCTTC. This gives the protein CASSYSSGSMGIHHEQFF.

This clonotype was seen only a few times. V usage is TRBV20-1 and J usage is TRBJ1-2; TRBD1 matches 7 bases. The trim removed 0 bases at V and 7 bases at J, leaving 11 bases unmatched. Germline V gene sequence: CDR1 DFQATT, CDR2 SNEGSKA (reference sequence). CDR3 size: 15 residues. The CDR3 bases are TGCAGTGCTAGAGAGGAGACAGGGAGGATGGCTGGCTACACCTTC. Protein product: CSAREETGRMAGYTF.

The V and J genes are TRBV5-6 and TRBJ1-2, with no clear D. The CDR3 is 14 amino acids. V was clipped by 1 base and J by 2 bases, with 9 bases between them. Germline V gene data show CDR1 as SGHDT and CDR2 as YYEEEE. The DNA of the CDR3 is TGTGCCAGCAGCTTGATACGCTCCAACTATGGCTACACCTTC. Translation: CASSLIRSNYGYTF.

The rearrangement joins TRBV6-2 or TRBV6-3 to TRBJ2-3, with D possibly being TRBD1 or TRBD2 (5 bases each). The CDR3 contains 11 residues. CDR1 is MNHEY, CDR2 SVGEGT, per germline. V dropped 8 bases and J dropped 7 bases, with 10 bases sitting between them. The CDR3: CASGEGNTQYF. Here the CDR3 DNA reads TGTGCCAGCGGCGAGGGGAATACGCAGTATTTT.

This clonotype was seen ten or more times. The J gene is TRBJ2-5, the V gene TRBV20-1; no firm D call. The CDR3 runs 12 residues. Trimming removed 3 bases at V and 5 bases at J, with 10 bases between. Germline V gene sequence: CDR1 DFQATT, CDR2 SNEGSKA (reference sequence). The CDR3 DNA is TGCAGTGCTAGTGCCCCTGGGGAGACCCAGTACTTC. Translated: CSASAPGETQYF.

This clonotype was picked up many times. The chain couples TRBV5-1 to TRBJ2-1; maybe TRBD1 (6 bases). V dropped 3 bases and J dropped 1 base, with 17 bases sitting between them. The germline V gene encodes CDR1 SGHRS and CDR2 YFSETQ. The CDR3 spans 17 residues. CDR3 sequence reads: CASSSSGQSRSYNEQFF. Here the CDR3 DNA reads TGCGCCAGCAGCTCGAGTGGACAGTCGAGGTCCTACAATGAGCAGTTCTTC. The full variable domain, completed using reference TRBV5-1 and TRBJ2-1, is KAGVTQTPRYLIKTRGQQVTLSCSPISGHRSVSWYQQTPGQGLQFLFEYFSETQRNKGNFPGRFSGRQFSNSRSEMNVSTLELGDSALYLCASSSSGQSRSYNEQFFGPGTRLTVL.

The rearrangement joins TRBV25-1 to TRBJ1-1, with D possibly being TRBD1 (5 bases). Trimming cost V 2 bases and J 2 bases, with 15 bases left between them. The CDR3 loop spans 16 amino acids. Germline V gene data show CDR1 as MGHDK and CDR2 as SYGVNS. CDR3 in amino acids: CASSENLGGSNTEAFF. In DNA, the CDR3 is TGTGCCAGCAGTGAAAACCTGGGGGGTAGCAACACTGAAGCTTTCTTT.

This clonotype was found a few times. The chain joins TRBV19 to TRBJ2-7, with 7 bases lining up with TRBD2. CDR3 length: 13 amino acids. Losses at the gene ends were 4 bases for V and 3 bases for J; bases not matched to a gene: 3. The V gene's germline CDR1 is LNHDA and CDR2 SQIVND (reference sequence). The CDR3 here is CASSTGRGYEQYF. CDR3 coding DNA: TGTGCCAGTAGTACGGGGAGGGGCTACGAGCAGTACTTC.

This clonotype was picked up many times. The CDR3: CASSPGPFQPQHF. CDR3 nucleotide sequence: TGTGCCAGCAGTCCCGGACCTTTTCAGCCCCAGCATTTT. This chain connects TRBV12-3 or TRBV12-4 to TRBJ1-5; no clear D. The CDR3 has 13 amino acids. V shed 5 bases and J shed 6 bases, with 11 bases lying between them.

This chain joins TRBV11-2 and TRBJ2-7; 12 bases line up with TRBD1. The CDR3 is made up of 18 amino acids. CDR1 is SGHAT and CDR2 is FQNNGV in the germline V gene. The ends lost 2 bases at V and 3 bases at J; junction bases unmatched: 11. The CDR3 sequence is CASSLFSYRDRGLYEQYF. CDR3 in DNA: TGTGCCAGCAGCTTATTTTCCTACCGGGACAGGGGGCTCTACGAGCAGTACTTC. Looking up the rest from reference TRBV11-2 and TRBJ2-7 gives the full variable domain: EAGVAQSPRYKIIEKRQSVAFWCNPISGHATLYWYQQILGQGPKLLIQFQNNGVVDDSQLPKDRFSAERLKGVDSTLKIQPAKLEDSAVYLCASSLFSYRDRGLYEQYFGPGTRLTVT.

The chain is built from TRBV11-3 and TRBJ2-1, with 8 bases identical to TRBD1. V was clipped by 4 bases and J by 7 bases; unmatched bases: 6. This CDR3 contains 14 residues. Germline-derived CDR1 and CDR2 are SGHNT and YENEEA. This CDR3 reads CASSSGTGRNEQFF. Here the CDR3 DNA reads TGTGCCAGCAGCTCCGGGACAGGAAGAAATGAGCAGTTCTTC.

This clonotype was seen at least ten times. This chain joins TRBV29-1 and TRBJ2-3; D unresolved. V gave up 2 bases and J gave up 0 bases, with 3 bases separating them. This CDR3 spans 12 amino acids. The germline V gene encodes CDR1 SQVTM and CDR2 ANQGSEA. The CDR3 DNA reads as TGCAGCGTTGAACCCAGCACAGATACGCAGTATTTT. Translated, it gives CSVEPSTDTQYF.

A few counts support this clonotype. This CDR3 reads CASSLEGGVVLNTEAFF. The CDR3 DNA is TGTGCCAGCAGCTTAGAGGGGGGGGTAGTATTGAACACTGAAGCTTTCTTT. The chain carries TRBV7-9 and TRBJ1-1; TRBD1 might be the D (6 bases). CDR3 size: 17 residues. Germline V gives CDR1 SEHNR, CDR2 FQNEAQ (reference sequence). V was pared by 1 base and J by 0 bases, with 15 bases between.

This clonotype was recorded only once. The chain recombines TRBV30 with TRBJ2-1; 8 nucleotides agree with TRBD2. Germline loops: CDR1 GTSNPN, CDR2 SVGIG (reference sequence). Unmatched junction bases numbered 8, after V lost 2 bases and J lost 5 bases. This CDR3 comprises 15 residues. Here the CDR3 DNA reads TGTGCCTGGAGTCCCGGGACTAGGATTCACAATGAGCAGTTCTTC. It translates to CAWSPGTRIHNEQFF. Variable domain in full (rest from reference TRBV30 and TRBJ2-1): SQTIHQWPATLVQPVGSPLSLECTVEGTSNPNLYWYRQAAGRGLQLLFYSVGIGQISSEVPQNLSASRPQDRQFILSSKKLLLSDSGFYLCAWSPGTRIHNEQFFGPGTRLTVL.

This clonotype has at least ten counts. The CDR3 DNA sequence: TGCGCCAGCAGCTTGGATGGCAGGGGAGGCTATGGCTACACCTTC. Translating it yields CASSLDGRGGYGYTF. The chain links TRBV5-1 to TRBJ1-2; tentatively, D is TRBD1 (6 bases). Trimming took 0 bases from V and 4 from J, leaving 13 bases between them. The CDR3 runs 15 residues. Germline V gene sequence: CDR1 SGHRS, CDR2 YFSETQ.